The rows below give T cell receptor beta chains drawn from one sample of a study of blood T cell repertoires in COVID-19. Clones were sequenced by immunoSEQ multiplex PCR, and TCRdb holds only the in-frame ones, with some missing. The sample includes 250,000 to 350,000 clones, about 93% of them seen just once. Sequencing used peripheral blood. The receptors derive from a woman aged 30 to 39 with COVID-19, enrolled during active disease. CDR3s include the opening cysteine and the closing phenylalanine or tryptophan. The D gene is left open where the match is weak. The size field is filled for only some rows; it gives once, few, many or a size class.

>NA|TRBJ1-5|TRBV28|TRBD1
CASSSGGWGWHQPQHF
TGTGCCAGCAGTTCAGGGGGGTGGGGTTGGCATCAGCCCCAGCATTTT
>NA|TRBJ1-1|TRBV20-1|NA
CSASEGRTEAFF
TGCAGTGCTAGTGAGGGGAGGACTGAAGCTTTCTTT
>once|TRBJ1-1|TRBV19|NA
CASRTALMNTEAFF
TGTGCCAGCCGGACAGCCCTTATGAACACTGAAGCTTTCTTT
>NA|TRBJ1-5|TRBV2|TRBD1
CASRGTGGNNQPQHF
TGTGCCAGCAGGGGGACAGGGGGAAACAATCAGCCCCAGCATTTT
>NA|TRBJ1-4|TRBV25-1|NA
CAATGWSNEKLFF
TGTGCCGCAACAGGGTGGTCTAATGAAAAACTGTTTTTT
>NA|TRBJ1-1|TRBV5-1|NA
CASNSGARSTEAFF
TGCGCCAGCAATAGCGGGGCACGGAGCACTGAAGCTTTCTTT
>once|TRBJ1-1|TRBV19|NA
CASSISVTGNTEAFF
TGTGCCAGTAGTATCTCGGTGACAGGGAACACTGAAGCTTTCTTT
>NA|TRBJ2-1|TRBV3-1/TRBV3-2|NA
CASSQDSGSYNEQFF
TGTGCCAGCAGCCAAGACAGCGGCTCCTACAATGAGCAGTTCTTC
>NA|TRBJ2-7|TRBV28|TRBD1
CASSDRTGVSYEQYF
TGTGCCAGCAGCGACCGGACAGGGGTTTCCTACGAGCAGTACTTC
>NA|TRBJ2-7|TRBV6-2/TRBV6-3|TRBD2
CASSDTSEYYEQYF
TGTGCCAGCAGCGACACTAGCGAGTACTACGAGCAGTACTTC
>NA|TRBJ1-5|TRBV28|NA
CASSPHSNQPQHF
TGTGCCAGCAGTCCCCATAGCAATCAGCCCCAGCATTTT
>NA|TRBJ1-2|TRBV29-1|TRBD1
CSVLPGTGNGYTF
TGCAGCGTCCTCCCCGGGACAGGGAATGGCTACACCTTC
>NA|TRBJ2-7|TRBV14|TRBD2
CASSQGTSGAYEQYF
TGTGCCAGCAGCCAAGGGACTAGCGGGGCCTACGAGCAGTACTTC
>once|TRBJ2-1|TRBV7-6|TRBD2
CASSPTSGYNEQFF
TGTGCCAGCAGCCCGACTAGCGGATACAATGAGCAGTTCTTC
>NA|TRBJ1-6|TRBV2|NA
CASSRDSYNSPLHF
TGTGCCAGCAGTCGAGACAGCTATAATTCACCCCTCCACTTT
>NA|TRBJ2-1|TRBV7-8|TRBD2
CASSGREGSNEQFF
TGTGCCAGCAGCGGGCGGGAGGGCTCCAATGAGCAGTTCTTC
>NA|TRBJ1-1|TRBV19|NA
CASSMLGNTEAFF
TGTGCCAGTAGTATGCTCGGGAACACTGAAGCTTTCTTT
>NA|TRBJ2-5|TRBV11-2|TRBD2
CASSPLAGVETQYF
TGTGCCAGCAGCCCGCTGGCGGGAGTGGAGACCCAGTACTTC
>NA|TRBJ1-2|TRBV19|NA
CASSTRQDYGYTF
TGTGCCAGTAGTACTCGACAGGACTATGGCTACACCTTC
>NA|TRBJ2-3|TRBV19|NA
CASSIGGANTDTQYF
TGTGCCAGTAGTATAGGCGGGGCTAACACAGATACGCAGTATTTT
>NA|TRBJ2-7|TRBV5-4|NA
CASSLVGVNAQYF
TGTGCCAGCAGCTTGGTAGGGGTCAACGCGCAGTACTTC
>NA|TRBJ1-2|TRBV28|NA
CASSLGVGYGYTF
TGTGCCAGCAGCCTAGGGGTGGGCTATGGCTACACCTTC
>once|TRBJ2-5|TRBV30|NA
CAWSRRQETQYF
TGTGCCTGGTCGCGGAGGCAAGAGACCCAGTACTTC
>NA|TRBJ1-2|TRBV9|NA
CASSVGGGYGYTF
TGTGCCAGCAGCGTAGGGGGAGGCTATGGCTACACCTTC
>NA|TRBJ2-7|TRBV7-9|TRBD1
CASSQAGGRLYF
TGTGCCAGCAGCCAAGCAGGGGGTCGCCTTTACTTC
>once|TRBJ1-1|TRBV18|NA
CASSPFMAENTEAFF
TGTGCCAGCTCACCATTTATGGCAGAGAACACTGAAGCTTTCTTT
>NA|TRBJ1-5|TRBV6-5|NA
CASRGSNQPQHF
TGTGCCAGCAGGGGGAGTAATCAGCCCCAGCATTTT
>NA|TRBJ1-5|TRBV6-5|NA
CASSYSWGRNQPQHF
TGTGCCAGCAGTTACTCGTGGGGCCGCAATCAGCCCCAGCATTTT
>NA|TRBJ1-6|TRBV4-3|NA
CASSQDRQAVAPLHF
TGCGCCAGCAGCCAAGATCGCCAGGCCGTTGCACCCCTCCACTTT
>NA|TRBJ2-7|TRBV5-4|NA
CASSSPETREQYF
TGTGCCAGCAGCTCCCCCGAGACACGCGAGCAGTACTTC
>NA|TRBJ2-3|TRBV7-3|TRBD1
CASSKGQGTYTDTQYF
TGTGCCAGCAGCAAGGGACAGGGGACCTACACAGATACGCAGTATTTT
>NA|TRBJ2-7|TRBV7-8|TRBD1
CASSSGQASYEQYF
TGTGCCAGCAGCTCGGGACAGGCGTCCTACGAGCAGTACTTC
>NA|TRBJ1-2|TRBV5-5|NA
CASKRENYGYTF
TGTGCCAGCAAACGGGAGAACTATGGCTACACCTTC
>NA|TRBJ2-1|TRBV19|NA
CASKAGRGNNEQFF
TGTGCCAGTAAGGCGGGCAGGGGCAACAATGAGCAGTTCTTC
>once|TRBJ1-4|TRBV10-3|NA
CAIQGSNEKLFF
TGTGCCATCCAGGGGTCGAATGAAAAACTGTTTTTT
>once|TRBJ1-2|TRBV5-1|NA
CASSYVGSANYGYTF
TGCGCCAGCAGCTACGTTGGGAGCGCGAACTATGGCTACACCTTC
>NA|TRBJ1-2|TRBV5-5|NA
CASSDFTGTRGYTF
TGTGCCAGCAGCGATTTTACAGGGACCCGCGGCTACACCTTC
>NA|TRBJ2-6|TRBV15|TRBD2
CATSRVGTSAPGGANVLTF
TGTGCCACCAGCAGAGTTGGGACTAGCGCTCCAGGTGGGGCCAACGTCCTGACTTTC
>NA|TRBJ1-5|TRBV5-6|TRBD1
CASSLVGQGGQPQHF
TGTGCCAGCAGCTTGGTAGGACAGGGGGGTCAGCCCCAGCATTTT
>NA|TRBJ1-1|TRBV19|NA
CASSKTTEAFF
TGTGCCAGTAGTAAAACCACAGAAGCTTTCTTT
>NA|TRBJ2-7|TRBV5-1|NA
CASTARGDYEQYF
TGCGCCAGCACCGCACGGGGAGACTACGAGCAGTACTTC
>NA|TRBJ1-2|TRBV19|NA
CATRREPNYGYTF
TGTGCCACCCGCCGGGAGCCAAACTATGGCTACACCTTC
>NA|TRBJ2-2|TRBV6-2/TRBV6-3|NA
CASSKGGVGNTGELFF
TGTGCCAGCAGCAAAGGGGGAGTAGGAAACACCGGGGAGCTGTTTTTT
>NA|TRBJ2-2|TRBV5-6|TRBD2
CASSLEISGAGELFF
TGTGCCAGCAGCTTGGAAATAAGCGGGGCCGGGGAGCTGTTTTTT
>NA|TRBJ2-5|TRBV6-5|NA
CASSYGPGAGGETQYF
TGTGCCAGCAGTTACGGACCCGGGGCAGGAGGGGAGACCCAGTACTTC
>NA|TRBJ1-5|TRBV5-6|NA
CASSLQGSQPQHF
TGTGCCAGCAGCCTACAGGGCAGTCAGCCCCAGCATTTT
>once|TRBJ1-2|TRBV7-9|NA
CASNDFTGGSYGYTF
TGTGCCAGCAACGATTTTACGGGGGGCAGCTATGGCTACACCTTC
>once|TRBJ1-1|TRBV28|TRBD1
CANSPRTGGAVDTEAFF
TGTGCCAACAGTCCCCGGACAGGGGGCGCAGTGGACACTGAAGCTTTCTTT
>NA|TRBJ2-7|TRBV6-5|TRBD1
CASSRGTGNEQYF
TGTGCCAGCAGTCGCGGGACAGGGAACGAGCAGTACTTC
>NA|TRBJ1-5|TRBV6-4|NA
CASIWGHQPQHF
TGTGCCAGCATCTGGGGGCATCAGCCCCAGCATTTT
>NA|TRBJ2-7|TRBV11-2|NA
CASSSRGGLRSSYEQYF
TGTGCCAGCAGCTCTAGGGGGGGACTTAGGAGCTCCTACGAGCAGTACTTC
>NA|TRBJ2-7|TRBV21-1|NA
CASSEWTGGKYEQYF
TGTGCCAGCAGCGAGTGGACAGGGGGCAAGTACGAGCAGTACTTC
>NA|TRBJ1-2|TRBV6-5|NA
CASLGLNYGYTF
TGTGCCAGCCTGGGACTCAACTATGGCTACACCTTC
>NA|TRBJ2-5|TRBV6-5|TRBD1
CASSRNRGPQETQYF
TGTGCCAGCAGTCGGAACAGGGGGCCCCAAGAGACCCAGTACTTC
>NA|TRBJ1-2|TRBV30|TRBD1
CAWSVQQGSRGYTF
TGTGCCTGGAGTGTTCAACAGGGGAGTCGAGGCTACACCTTC
>once|TRBJ2-3|TRBV2|TRBD2
CATLHKTSGTDMQYF
TGTGCCACATTACATAAGACTAGCGGAACAGATATGCAGTATTTT
>NA|TRBJ2-1|TRBV30|TRBD2
CAWSPTSGKSKQFF
TGTGCCTGGAGTCCGACTAGCGGGAAGTCCAAGCAGTTCTTC
>NA|TRBJ2-7|TRBV7-9|NA
CASSLGSSKTYEQYF
TGTGCCAGCAGCTTAGGGTCTAGTAAGACCTACGAGCAGTACTTC
>NA|TRBJ1-2|TRBV10-3|TRBD1
CAISDIGQGAHYGYTF
TGTGCCATCAGTGATATTGGACAGGGGGCCCACTATGGCTACACCTTC